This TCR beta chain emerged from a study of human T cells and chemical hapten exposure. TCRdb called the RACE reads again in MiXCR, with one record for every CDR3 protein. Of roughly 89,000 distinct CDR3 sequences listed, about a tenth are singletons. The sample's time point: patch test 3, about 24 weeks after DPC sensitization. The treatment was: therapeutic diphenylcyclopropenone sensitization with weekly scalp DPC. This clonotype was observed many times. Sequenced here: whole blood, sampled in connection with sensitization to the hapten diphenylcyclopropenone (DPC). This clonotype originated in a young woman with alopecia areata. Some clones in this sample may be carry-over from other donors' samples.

CDR3 residues: CSVAGTSGDQGQETQYF. Here the CDR3 DNA reads TGCAGCGTGGCCGGGACTAGCGGGGATCAGGGGCAAGAGACCCAGTACTTC. The chain employs TRBV29-1 and TRBJ2-5; TRBD2 matches at 13 bases. In germline, CDR1 is SQVTM, CDR2 ANQGSEA. Unmatched junction bases numbered 12, after V lost 6 bases and J lost 2 bases. The CDR3 sequence is 17 residues long.